This TCR beta chain came from a study of blood T cell repertoires in COVID-19. On the study more broadly: Acute and convalescent COVID-19 specimens originated in the United States, Italy and Spain. PBMCs, B-cell-depleted T cells, or T cells were the source of the cDNA or gDNA that made up the material.

Membership in each cohort depended on participant-reported clinical history. The germline CDR1 and CDR2 sequences are LNHDA and SQIVND (reference sequence). There are 12 residues in the CDR3. Trimming removed 11 bases from V and 4 bases from J, with 14 bases in between. The repertoire was sequenced with immunoSEQ multiplex PCR; TCRdb's copy has only in-frame clones and lacks some. The sample lists some 490,000 clones, more than 85% occurring once. The sequence was collected from a woman aged 60-70 years who had recovered from COVID-19. The sample comprised PBMCs or T cells enriched from blood (not recorded which). This rearrangement joins TRBV19 to TRBJ1-2, with unresolved D. The CDR3 DNA reads TGTGCCGCCTCAGAGGCAGCCTATGGCTACACCTTC. Its protein product is CAASEAAYGYTF.